This T cell receptor (beta chain) comes out of a study of beta chain features in type 1 diabetes. Study-wide results and limits: TCRB CDR3 length was moderately but significantly reduced in all four CD4+ subsets of Type 1 diabetes patients.

The study reverse transcribed the entire isolated RNA, so it sequenced expressed TCRB transcripts. The repertoire was sequenced with immunoSEQ multiplex PCR; TCRdb's copy has only in-frame clones and lacks some. The repertoire holds 250,000 to 350,000 clones, with about 15% as singletons. The authors sorted CD4+ naive, central memory, regulatory and stem cell-like memory cells via CD45RO/CCR7/CD25/CD127/CD95/CD27. The authors obtained over 95% purity in all sorted populations. In regard to this clone: What it binds is unknown. Distinct nucleotide sequences in the sample also encode this CDR3.

CDR3 length: 13 amino acids. Looked up from germline, CDR1 is GTSNPN and CDR2 is SVGIG (reference sequence). The germline V and J ends were trimmed by 0 bases and 5 bases, with 8 bases remaining between them. The rearrangement links TRBV30 to TRBJ2-1; D is possibly TRBD2 (5 bases). This clonotype was obtained from a man younger than 45 in good health. Material for sequencing was central memory CD4+ T cells from blood. As DNA, the CDR3 is TGTGCCTGGAGTGTGCGGCGGGACAATGAGCAGTTCTTC. Its translation: CAWSVRRDNEQFF.